The 32 T cell receptor beta chains listed next were all sequenced from one sample in a study of STAT3 mutations in large granular lymphocyte leukemia. Study observations and caveats: Every T-LGLL patient had at least one immunodominant TCRbeta clonotype.

Clones were sequenced by immunoSEQ multiplex PCR, and TCRdb holds only the in-frame ones, with some missing. Of roughly 9,700 clones detected, 70% to 90% appear once; the ten largest clones hold roughly a quarter. These receptors lack a known antigen. Sequencing was done on a sample of peripheral blood mononuclear cells. Receptors originate from a man aged 55 to 69 with T-cell large granular lymphocyte leukemia. Some clones in this sample may be carry-over from other donors' samples.

The chain combines TRBV18 with TRBJ1-5; TRBD1 aligns across 7 bases. CDR1 and CDR2 from the germline V gene are KGHSH and LQKENI. CDR3 length: 14 amino acids. Trimming cost V 4 bases and J 3 bases; bases outside gene matches: 3. DNA of the CDR3: TGTGCCAGCTCACAAGGGACAGACAATCAGCCCCAGCATTTT. It is translated as CASSQGTDNQPQHF.

The chain links TRBV7-9 to TRBJ1-1; D not certain. Looked up from germline, CDR1 is SEHNR and CDR2 is FQNEAQ (reference sequence). The CDR3 covers 12 residues. The ends were cut back, 0 bases at V and 5 bases at J, with 4 bases in the middle. CDR3 sequence: CASSLAGTEAFF. The CDR3 region has the DNA TGTGCCAGCAGCTTAGCAGGGACTGAAGCTTTCTTT.

The chain is built from TRBV2 and TRBJ2-1; D remains ambiguous. Germline V gene lookup returns CDR1 SNHLY and CDR2 FYNNEI. V was trimmed by 5 bases and J by 0 bases, leaving 11 bases between them. The CDR3 is made up of 15 amino acids. In DNA form, the CDR3 reads TGTGCCAGCAGTCTCGGATCGAGCTCCTACAATGAGCAGTTCTTC. It encodes CASSLGSSSYNEQFF.

The chain uses TRBV18 and TRBJ1-1; unclear D gene. The CDR3 runs to 16 residues. Germline CDR1 is KGHSH and CDR2 is LQKENI. The V gene lost 3 bases and the J gene lost 4 bases, with 18 bases spanning the gap. CDR3 sequence reads: CASSPGSPRTGTEAFF. The CDR3 coding sequence is TGTGCCAGCTCACCTGGGTCACCAAGGACGGGCACTGAAGCTTTCTTT.

J is TRBJ2-5 and V is TRBV4-3; 8 bases are shared with TRBD2. Germline-derived CDR1 and CDR2 are LGHNA and YSLEER. The CDR3 consists of 18 residues. V lost 0 bases, J lost 5 bases, and 14 bases stayed unmatched. In DNA form, the CDR3 reads TGCGCCAGCAGCCAAGATCTTACCGGTCGGGAGGGTCGGGAGACCCAGTACTTC. Encoded protein: CASSQDLTGREGRETQYF.

This chain links TRBV15 with TRBJ2-4; TRBD2 aligns across 16 bases. CDR1 LNHNV and CDR2 YYDKDF come from the germline V gene (reference sequence). CDR3 length equals 14 residues. J lost 14 bases, V lost 3 bases, and 4 bases had no gene match. For the CDR3, the DNA is TGTGCCACCAGCAGCCCCGGGACTAGCGGGAGGGAGTACTTC. This gives the protein CATSSPGTSGREYF.

The chain couples TRBV7-9 to TRBJ2-5, with 9 bases aligning to TRBD2. The CDR3 is made up of 15 amino acids. Germline V gene sequence: CDR1 SEHNR, CDR2 FQNEAQ (reference sequence). The J segment lost 5 bases and the V segment lost 10 bases, leaving 14 bases of the junction unmatched. CDR3 sequence: CATFPGLAPKETQYF. The CDR3 DNA sequence: TGTGCCACTTTTCCGGGACTAGCACCGAAGGAGACCCAGTACTTC.

CDR3: CASSLGTFFGGEQYF. CDR3 bases: TGTGCCAGCAGCCTCGGGACTTTTTTCGGGGGCGAGCAGTACTTC. The V and J genes are TRBV9 and TRBJ2-7; D is perhaps TRBD2 (6 bases). Germline-derived CDR1 and CDR2 are SGDLS and YYNGEE. The V gene lost 4 bases and the J gene lost 6 bases, with 20 bases spanning the gap. The CDR3 consists of 15 residues.

The V and J genes are TRBV28 and TRBJ1-5, with 8 positions matching TRBD1. The CDR3 is 15 amino acids. Germline CDR1 reads MDHEN; CDR2 reads SYDVKM. V shed 5 bases and J 0 bases; nucleotides not matched to a gene: 3. The chain's CDR3 is CASSGQGGSNQPQHF. The CDR3 nucleotides read TGTGCCAGCAGTGGACAGGGAGGTAGCAATCAGCCCCAGCATTTT.

The chain links TRBV7-2 to TRBJ1-2, with TRBD1 identical over 8 bases. Germline assignment: CDR1 SGHTA and CDR2 FQGNSA. The CDR3 totals 16 residues. Losses at the gene ends were 5 bases for V and 1 base for J; bases not matched to a gene: 9. CDR3: CASSPFGQGVNYGYTF. DNA of the CDR3: TGTGCCAGCAGCCCTTTCGGACAGGGTGTTAACTATGGCTACACCTTC. Full variable domain (rest looked up from reference TRBV7-2 and TRBJ1-2): GAGVSQSPSNKVTEKGKDVELRCDPISGHTALYWYRQSLGQGLEFLIYFQGNSAPDKSGLPSDRFSAERTGGSVSTLTIQRTQQEDSAVYLCASSPFGQGVNYGYTFGSGTRLTVV.

The chain is built from TRBV7-2 and TRBJ2-7; 8 nucleotides line up with TRBD1. The CDR3 loop spans 15 amino acids. Germline values: CDR1 SGHTA, CDR2 FQGNSA. Trimming at V came to 5 bases and at J to 5 bases, leaving 11 bases not matched to a gene. As DNA, the CDR3 is TGTGCCAGCAGCCTTCAGGACAGGGTAACCCACGAGCAGTACTTC. Protein product: CASSLQDRVTHEQYF.

The rearrangement uses TRBV29-1 and TRBJ1-1; D ambiguous. This CDR3 has 13 amino acids. Trimming cost V 3 bases and J 3 bases, with 11 bases left between them. In germline, CDR1 is SQVTM, CDR2 ANQGSEA. The CDR3: CSVEYSPDTEAFF. The CDR3 DNA is TGCAGCGTTGAGTACTCCCCGGACACTGAAGCTTTCTTT.

As for this clone: Additional DNA sequences in this sample encode the identical CDR3. The chain joins TRBV18 to TRBJ2-3; D is unclear. Trimming removed 0 bases at V and 0 bases at J, with 1 base between. Germline-derived CDR1 and CDR2 are KGHSH and LQKENI. The CDR3 covers 13 residues. CDR3 in amino acids: CASSPPSTDTQYF. In DNA form, the CDR3 reads TGTGCCAGCTCACCACCGAGCACAGATACGCAGTATTTT.

This chain joins TRBV18 and TRBJ2-1; 7 nucleotides match TRBD1. The CDR3 length is 12 residues. The ends lost 6 bases at V and 15 bases at J; junction bases unmatched: 11. CDR1 and CDR2 (germline): KGHSH, LQKENI. The chain's CDR3 is CASSPDRESWFF. CDR3 coding DNA: TGTGCCAGCTCCCCCGACAGGGAAAGTTGGTTCTTC. The whole variable domain, remainder taken from reference TRBV18 and TRBJ2-1, is NAGVMQNPRHLVRRRGQEARLRCSPMKGHSHVYWYRQLPEEGLKFMVYLQKENIIDESGMPKERFSAEFPKEGPSILRIQQVVRGDSAAYFCASSPDRESWFFGPGTRLTVL.

The V call is TRBV15, the J call TRBJ2-1; 12 nucleotides line up with TRBD2. The CDR3 contains 14 residues. Germline CDR1 LNHNV, CDR2 YYDKDF (reference sequence). J lost 9 bases, V lost 1 base, and 1 base had no gene match. CDR3 sequence reads: CATSRVLAGGEQFF. The DNA for the CDR3 is TGTGCCACCAGCAGAGTACTAGCGGGAGGTGAGCAGTTCTTC. Full variable domain (remainder filled in from reference TRBV15 and TRBJ2-1): DAMVIQNPRYQVTQFGKPVTLSCSQTLNHNVMYWYQQKSSQAPKLLFHYYDKDFNNEADTPDNFQSRRPNTSFCFLDIRSPGLGDTAMYLCATSRVLAGGEQFFGPGTRLTVL.

This sequence joins TRBV5-1 and TRBJ2-7; TRBD2 matches at 12 bases. The CDR3 is made up of 15 amino acids. The germline V gene has CDR1 SGHRS and CDR2 YFSETQ. The trim removed 1 base at V and 6 bases at J, leaving 5 bases unmatched. CDR3 sequence (DNA): TGCGCCAGCAGCTTGAGGACTAGCGGGGACTCCGAGCAGTACTTC. Translated, it gives CASSLRTSGDSEQYF.

The genes are TRBV29-1 and TRBJ1-5, with TRBD1 identical over 8 bases. The germline CDR1 and CDR2 sequences are SQVTM and ANQGSEA. The CDR3 length is 14 residues. V dropped 4 bases and J dropped 7; count of bases not matched to a gene: 9. CDR3 sequence: CSVADRANNQPQHF. In DNA, the CDR3 is TGCAGCGTTGCGGACAGGGCAAACAACCAGCCCCAGCATTTT. The full variable domain, rest sourced from reference TRBV29-1 and TRBJ1-5, is SAVISQKPSRDICQRGTSLTIQCQVDSQVTMMFWYRQQPGQSLTLIATANQGSEATYESGFVIDKFPISRPNLTFSTLTVSNMSPEDSSIYLCSVADRANNQPQHFGDGTRLSIL.

The chain recombines TRBV5-1 with TRBJ2-2, with 7 bases matching TRBD2. The germline CDR1 and CDR2 sequences are SGHRS and YFSETQ. The J segment lost 3 bases and the V segment lost 4 bases, leaving 9 bases of the junction unmatched. This CDR3 contains 16 residues. The CDR3 coding sequence is TGCGCCAGCAGCCCGTGGACTAGGCGAGACACCGGGGAGCTGTTTTTT. It encodes CASSPWTRRDTGELFF.

The CDR3 DNA follows: TGTGCCTGGAGAGCGGACAGGGGTGAAGCTTTCTTT. Translation: CAWRADRGEAFF. This chain uses TRBV30 with TRBJ1-1; TRBD1 matches at 9 bases. The V segment lost 3 bases and the J segment 7 bases; nucleotides outside the gene matches: 3. The CDR3 loop spans 12 amino acids. Germline V gene sequence: CDR1 GTSNPN, CDR2 SVGIG (reference sequence).

V is TRBV25-1 and J is TRBJ2-4; tentatively, D is TRBD2 (7 bases). V was trimmed by 3 bases and J by 4 bases, leaving 16 bases between them. Germline CDR1 and CDR2: MGHDK and SYGVNS. The CDR3 consists of 16 residues. CDR3 residues: CASSDGRQGRKNIQYF. The CDR3 DNA is TGTGCCAGCAGTGACGGGAGGCAGGGGCGTAAAAACATTCAGTACTTC.

The chain uses TRBV9 and TRBJ2-6; 10 nucleotides align to TRBD1. Losses at the gene ends were 3 bases for V and 2 bases for J; bases not matched to a gene: 11. The CDR3 is made up of 19 amino acids. Germline V gene lookup returns CDR1 SGDLS and CDR2 YYNGEE. In DNA form, the CDR3 reads TGTGCCAGCAGCGAGGGACAGGGGCCCCTTCCGGCTGGGGCCAACGTCCTGACTTTC. Its translation is CASSEGQGPLPAGANVLTF.

The chain recombines TRBV18 with TRBJ2-7; possibly TRBD1 for D (6 bases). The V gene lost 3 bases and the J gene lost 5 bases, with 14 bases spanning the gap. The V gene's germline CDR1 is KGHSH and CDR2 LQKENI. The CDR3 has 14 residues. CDR3 sequence reads: CASSPRTDLNEQYF. CDR3 bases: TGTGCCAGCTCACCTCGGACAGACTTGAACGAGCAGTACTTC.

J is TRBJ2-1 and V is TRBV18; TRBD2 aligns across 7 bases. The CDR3 extends over 14 amino acids. The V gene end was trimmed by 3 bases and the J gene end by 7 bases; junction bases not matched to a gene: 6. CDR1 KGHSH and CDR2 LQKENI come from the germline V gene. This CDR3 is CASSPAGVANEQFF. The CDR3 region has the DNA TGTGCCAGCTCACCGGCGGGAGTGGCTAATGAGCAGTTCTTC.

As regards this clone: At one end the junction does not follow the germline gene, possibly because of a read error. The rearrangement links TRBV4-2 to TRBJ2-3; weak D call: TRBD2 (6 bases). The CDR3 contains 15 residues. Germline CDR1 and CDR2: LGHNA and YNFKEQ. CDR3 protein: CASSQAPLATDTQYF. The CDR3, as DNA: TGTGCCAGCAGTCAAGCCCCCCTAGCGACAGATACGCAGTATTTT.

This clone showed up just once. This chain uses TRBV13 with TRBJ2-1; 8 bases are a match to TRBD2. CDR3 length equals 16 residues. CDR1 is PRHDT and CDR2 is FYEKMQ in the germline V gene (reference sequence). Trimming at V came to 4 bases and at J to 6 bases, leaving 11 bases not matched to a gene. CDR3 amino acids: CASSSLTSGFSNEQFF. The CDR3 bases are TGTGCCAGCAGCTCCCTAACTAGCGGATTTTCCAATGAGCAGTTCTTC.

In DNA form, the CDR3 reads TGTGCCAGCAGTGTGGAGTACTCCTACGAGCAGTACTTC. It yields the protein CASSVEYSYEQYF. The chain links TRBV2 to TRBJ2-7; no clear D. Trimming removed 4 bases from V and 0 bases from J, with 7 bases in between. The CDR3 runs to 13 residues. Per the germline V gene, CDR1 is SNHLY and CDR2 is FYNNEI.

This chain uses TRBV5-1 with TRBJ2-1; D might be TRBD2 (6 bases). CDR1 and CDR2 from the germline V gene are SGHRS and YFSETQ. The CDR3 has 13 amino acids. V gave up 6 bases and J gave up 5 bases, with 12 bases separating them. The CDR3 bases are TGCGCCAGCACGGAGGGGACCCACAATGAGCAGTTCTTC. The encoded protein is CASTEGTHNEQFF.

This chain links TRBV9 with TRBJ2-7; TRBD2 is a possible D gene (7 bases). V was trimmed by 4 bases and J by 3 bases, leaving 23 bases between them. This CDR3 contains 17 residues. CDR1 and CDR2 (germline): SGDLS, YYNGEE. DNA of the CDR3: TGTGCCAGCAGCCCGAAGGGGGGGGGCTGGATGGACTACGAGCAGTACTTC. Translating it yields CASSPKGGGWMDYEQYF.

This clone occurred once. The chain joins TRBV19 to TRBJ2-1, with unresolved D. CDR3 length: 13 amino acids. V lost 4 bases to trimming and J lost 2 bases, with 6 bases between them. Germline lookup yields CDR1 LNHDA and CDR2 SQIVND (reference sequence). The CDR3 DNA reads TGTGCCAGTAGTAAAGACACCTACAATGAGCAGTTCTTC. Translation: CASSKDTYNEQFF.

The CDR3 coding sequence is TGTGCCAGCAGCGCAGGGGGCACGGGAAACACCATATATTTT. Amino acids: CASSAGGTGNTIYF. The chain combines TRBV2 with TRBJ1-3, with TRBD1 matching over 8 bases. J lost 4 bases, V lost 6 bases, and 5 bases had no gene match. The germline V gene encodes CDR1 SNHLY and CDR2 FYNNEI. This CDR3 has 14 amino acids.

Here the CDR3 DNA reads TGTGCCAGCAGTTCGATCGCAGGGGGCCCAGTCGAAGCTTTCTTT. This sequence encodes CASSSIAGGPVEAFF. The V call is TRBV28, the J call TRBJ1-1; TRBD1 matches 8 bases. Germline CDR1 is MDHEN and CDR2 is SYDVKM. The CDR3 contains 15 residues. Unmatched junction bases numbered 12, after V lost 4 bases and J lost 8 bases.

This chain uses TRBV6-5 with TRBJ1-6; D uncertain. The germline V and J ends were trimmed by 0 bases and 10 bases, with 13 bases remaining between them. The length of the CDR3 is 15 residues. The germline V gene has CDR1 MNHEY and CDR2 SVGAGI. The CDR3 is CASSYSILSRSPLHF. CDR3 bases: TGTGCCAGCAGTTACTCGATCCTTTCCAGGTCACCCCTCCACTTT.